This T cell receptor beta chain was found in a study of T cell changes during pregnancy in multiple sclerosis. The CDR3 runs 18 residues. CDR1 LGHNT and CDR2 FRNRAP come from the germline V gene. Trimming shortened V by 0 bases and J by 8 bases, and 20 bases separated the two germline ends. This clone was recorded once. Here immunoSEQ multiplex PCR was the method, and the copy in TCRdb shows in-frame clones only, minus some. This repertoire shows 15,000 to 20,000 clones, 84% found once; its top ten account for more than 8%. This sequence originates from a female donor in good health, enrolled as a control in a pregnancy study. V usage is TRBV12-5 and J usage is TRBJ1-6; unclear D gene. The sequences come from CD8+ T cells from peripheral blood mononuclear cells, collected in the second trimester of pregnancy. In nucleotides, the CDR3 is TGTGCTAGTGGTTTGGTATGTCCTCGGGGTTTTTGGGATTCACCCCTCCACTTT. This codes for CASGLVCPRGFWDSPLHF.